This TCR beta chain came from a study of cytomegalovirus exposure and HLA in healthy donors. About the research overall: Clustering assigned 70% to 85% of the roughly 380 genotyped donors to the Caucasian-associated ancestry cluster.

The study did not record CMV serostatus for this donor. Study findings and constraints: Earlier analysis looked at TCR beta V segments, and most were productive about 90% or about 30% of the time. Across HLA loci, a later analysis found differing TCR association rates, with DRB1 most and HLA-C fewest.

Remarks on this clone: Its antigen is not identified.

The PCR had 60 Vbeta and 13 Jbeta primers. The assay was immunoSEQ multiplex PCR, and TCRdb's table has in-frame clones only and misses some. The data hold around 160,000 clones, with over 80% observed a single time. The CDR3 totals 16 residues. V shed 4 bases and J 3 bases; nucleotides not matched to a gene: 10. The germline V gene encodes CDR1 LGHNA and CDR2 YSLEER. The chain uses TRBV4-3 and TRBJ2-7, with 9 bases lining up with TRBD2. Sequencing input: PBMCs. The sequence derives from a human donor in good health. The CDR3 sequence: CASSPLLTSGIYEQYF. For the CDR3, the DNA is TGCGCCAGCAGCCCCCTACTGACTAGCGGTATCTACGAGCAGTACTTC.